The 13 T cell receptor beta chains listed next were all sequenced from one sample in a study of T cell repertoires in cytomegalovirus infection. One entry per CDR3 protein, called by TCRdb with MiXCR from the reads. The profile shows 510,000 or so distinct CDR3 sequences, about 25% of them singletons. Sequenced input: PBMCs. All receptors derive from a human donor in good health (CMV status not recorded). Some clones in this sample may be carry-over from other donors' samples.

The rearrangement uses TRBV18 and TRBJ2-7; D call uncertain. Germline assignment: CDR1 KGHSH and CDR2 LQKENI. Between the trimmed V and J ends, which lost 0 bases and 3 bases, there was a span of 9 bases. The CDR3 covers 14 residues. CDR3 bases: TGTGCCAGCTCACCACCGGGCAGAATCTACGAGCAGTACTTC. This encodes CASSPPGRIYEQYF.

This sequence joins TRBV20-1 and TRBJ2-3; D call uncertain. The length of the CDR3 is 13 residues. Per the germline V gene, CDR1 is DFQATT and CDR2 is SNEGSKA (reference sequence). Trimming took off 1 base at V and 3 bases at J, with 8 bases between the two ends. The CDR3 region has the DNA TGCAGTGCTAGAGCCCCGAGTACAGATACGCAGTATTTT. Its protein is CSARAPSTDTQYF.

This clonotype was observed at least ten times. Mismatch with germline at one junction end may stem from a read error. The CDR3 loop reads CASSQGGGKETQYF. For the CDR3, the DNA is TGTGCTAGCAGCCAAGGTGGGGGAAAAGAGACCCAGTACTTC. The chain carries TRBV7-7 and TRBJ2-5, with D perhaps assigned TRBD1 or TRBD2 (5 bases each). Germline assignment: CDR1 SSHAT and CDR2 FNYEAQ (reference sequence). This CDR3 comprises 14 residues.

This chain joins TRBV4-1 and TRBJ2-1; D gene uncertain. V lost 0 bases to trimming and J lost 3 bases, with 9 bases between them. This CDR3 is 15 amino acids long. Germline CDR1 and CDR2: MGHRA and YSYEKL. The DNA for the CDR3 is TGCGCCAGCAGCCAAGAAGTCGGTGGCTACAATGAGCAGTTCTTC. Amino acid sequence: CASSQEVGGYNEQFF.

This rearrangement joins TRBV11-3 to TRBJ2-1; 8 positions agree with TRBD2. Trimming at V came to 4 bases and at J to 9 bases, leaving 11 bases not matched to a gene. This CDR3 region has 15 residues. Germline V lookup: CDR1 SGHNT, CDR2 YENEEA. In DNA form, the CDR3 reads TGTGCCAGCAGCTCGCCGGGACTAGGGGCGGCTGAGCAGTTCTTC. Translated, it gives CASSSPGLGAAEQFF. The whole variable domain, filled in from reference TRBV11-3 and TRBJ2-1, reads EAGVVQSPRYKIIEKKQPVAFWCNPISGHNTLYWYLQNLGQGPELLIRYENEEAVDDSQLPKDRFSAERLKGVDSTLKIQPAELGDSAVYLCASSSPGLGAAEQFFGPGTRLTVL.

The J gene is TRBJ2-1, the V gene TRBV29-1; 10 nucleotides agree with TRBD2. Per the germline V gene, CDR1 is SQVTM and CDR2 is ANQGSEA. Trimming at V came to 3 bases and at J to 5 bases, leaving 13 bases not matched to a gene. The CDR3 runs to 17 residues. In nucleotides, the CDR3 is TGCAGCGTTGAGGGATTGATAGCGGGGGGTTATGACAATGAGCAGTTCTTC. It yields the protein CSVEGLIAGGYDNEQFF.

The chain uses TRBV6-2 or TRBV6-3 and TRBJ1-5; D remains unclear. The CDR3 runs to 16 residues. V gave up 3 bases and J gave up 2 bases, with 14 bases separating them. The germline V gene encodes CDR1 MNHEY and CDR2 SVGEGT. In DNA form, the CDR3 reads TGTGCCAGCAGTTATCGATCCGGGCCGCGCAATCAGCCCCAGCATTTT. It encodes CASSYRSGPRNQPQHF.

The V gene is TRBV19, the J gene TRBJ2-4, with D possibly matching TRBD2 (5 bases). The V end lost 3 bases, the J end lost 6 bases, and 15 bases lay between the germline ends. The germline V gene has CDR1 LNHDA and CDR2 SQIVND (reference sequence). The CDR3 spans 15 residues. CDR3 residues: CASSIGGSQSNIQYF. The CDR3, as DNA: TGTGCCAGTAGTATCGGTGGGAGTCAGTCAAACATTCAGTACTTC.

CDR3: CSSVLAGELFF. The DNA for the CDR3 is TGCAGCTCCGTGCTAGCCGGGGAGCTGTTTTTT. This chain uses TRBV29-1 with TRBJ2-2; unclear D gene. Germline V gene sequence: CDR1 SQVTM, CDR2 ANQGSEA. The V end lost 8 bases, the J end lost 6 bases, and 10 bases lay between the germline ends. This CDR3 has 11 amino acids.

This chain links TRBV30 with TRBJ2-5; D might be TRBD1 or TRBD2, each matching 7 bases. The CDR3 totals 13 residues. V shed 4 bases and J shed 3 bases, with 12 bases lying between them. Germline V gene sequence: CDR1 GTSNPN, CDR2 SVGIG (reference sequence). CDR3 region: CAWTRGGKETQYF. CDR3 bases: TGTGCCTGGACCAGGGGGGGGAAAGAGACCCAGTACTTC.

The chain carries TRBV6-5 and TRBJ1-6; a weak D match, TRBD1 (6 bases). This CDR3 comprises 14 residues. Germline CDR1 MNHEY, CDR2 SVGAGI. V dropped 6 bases and J dropped 10 bases, with 16 bases sitting between them. The CDR3 region is CASRAGGSGSPLHF. The CDR3 bases are TGTGCCAGCAGAGCGGGGGGCTCGGGATCACCCCTCCACTTT.

The V gene is TRBV28, the J gene TRBJ2-7; D perhaps matches TRBD2 (5 bases). The CDR3 contains 16 residues. V dropped 2 bases and J dropped 7 bases, with 21 bases sitting between them. Germline V gene lookup returns CDR1 MDHEN and CDR2 SYDVKM. CDR3 coding DNA: TGTGCCAGCAGTTTACTGGATACGGGATCCCTGACGGAGCAGTACTTC. Its protein is CASSLLDTGSLTEQYF.

This clonotype came up many times. The chain recombines TRBV7-9 with TRBJ2-3, with D uncertain. Per the germline V gene, CDR1 is SEHNR and CDR2 is FQNEAQ (reference sequence). This CDR3 has 14 amino acids. Trimming left V 0 bases short and J 4 bases short, with 8 bases between. The CDR3 nucleotides are TGTGCCAGCAGCTTAGCAGTAGGCGCAGATACGCAGTATTTT. It codes for CASSLAVGADTQYF.